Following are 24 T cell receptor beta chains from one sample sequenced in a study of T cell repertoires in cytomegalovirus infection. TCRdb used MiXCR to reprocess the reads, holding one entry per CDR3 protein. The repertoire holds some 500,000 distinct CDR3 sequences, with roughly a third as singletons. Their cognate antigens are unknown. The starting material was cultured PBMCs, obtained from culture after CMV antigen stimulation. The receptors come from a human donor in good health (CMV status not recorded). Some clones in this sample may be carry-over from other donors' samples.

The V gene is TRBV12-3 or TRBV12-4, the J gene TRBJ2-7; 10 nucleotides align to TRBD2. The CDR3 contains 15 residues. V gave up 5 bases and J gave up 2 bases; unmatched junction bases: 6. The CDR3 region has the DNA TGTGCCAGCAGTAATCTAGCGGGGGTAACCTACGAGCAGTACTTC. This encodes CASSNLAGVTYEQYF.

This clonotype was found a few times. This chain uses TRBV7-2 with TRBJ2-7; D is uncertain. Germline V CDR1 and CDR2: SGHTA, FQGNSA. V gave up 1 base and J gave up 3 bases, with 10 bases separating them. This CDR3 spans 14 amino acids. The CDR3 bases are TGTGCCAGCAGCTTAGGTGGGAACCGCTACGAGCAGTACGTC. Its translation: CASSLGGNRYEQYV.

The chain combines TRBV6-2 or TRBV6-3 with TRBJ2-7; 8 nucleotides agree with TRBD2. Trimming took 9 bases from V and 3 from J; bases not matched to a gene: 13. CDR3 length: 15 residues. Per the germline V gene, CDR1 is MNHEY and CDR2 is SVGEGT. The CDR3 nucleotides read TGTGCCAGTTTGCCAGCGGGAGTCGGTATCTACGAGCAGTACGTC. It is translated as CASLPAGVGIYEQYV.

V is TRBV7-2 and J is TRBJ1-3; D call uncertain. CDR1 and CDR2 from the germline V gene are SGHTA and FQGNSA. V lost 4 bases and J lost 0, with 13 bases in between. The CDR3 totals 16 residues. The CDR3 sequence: CASSWGGASSGNTIYF. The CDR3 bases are TGTGCCAGCAGCTGGGGAGGCGCCAGCTCTGGAAACACCATATATTTT.

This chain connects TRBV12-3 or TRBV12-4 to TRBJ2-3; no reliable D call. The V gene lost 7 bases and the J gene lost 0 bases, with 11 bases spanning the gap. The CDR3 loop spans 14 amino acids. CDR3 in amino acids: CASTHGGSTDTQYF. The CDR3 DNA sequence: TGTGCCAGCACCCATGGCGGTAGCACAGATACGCAGTATTTT.

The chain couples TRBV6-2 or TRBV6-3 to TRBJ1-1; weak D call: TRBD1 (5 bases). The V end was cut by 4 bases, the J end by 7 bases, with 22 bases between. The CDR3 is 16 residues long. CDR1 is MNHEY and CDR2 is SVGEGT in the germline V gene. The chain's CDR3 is CASSFGRVVRGGEAFF. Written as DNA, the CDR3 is TGTGCCAGCAGTTTTGGAAGAGTTGTGAGGGGAGGTGAAGCTTTCTTT.

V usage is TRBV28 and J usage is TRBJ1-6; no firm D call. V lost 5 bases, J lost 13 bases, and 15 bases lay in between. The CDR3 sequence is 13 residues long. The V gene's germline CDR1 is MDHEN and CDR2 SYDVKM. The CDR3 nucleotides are TGTGCCAGCAGTCTGGACCGAAATCGGCCCCTCCACTTT. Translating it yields CASSLDRNRPLHF.

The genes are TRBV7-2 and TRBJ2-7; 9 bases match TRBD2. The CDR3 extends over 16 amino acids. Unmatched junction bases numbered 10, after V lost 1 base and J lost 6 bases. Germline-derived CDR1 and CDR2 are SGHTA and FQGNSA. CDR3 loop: CASSLEGGLAGIEQYF. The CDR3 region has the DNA TGTGCCAGCAGCTTAGAAGGTGGGCTAGCGGGAATCGAGCAGTACTTC.

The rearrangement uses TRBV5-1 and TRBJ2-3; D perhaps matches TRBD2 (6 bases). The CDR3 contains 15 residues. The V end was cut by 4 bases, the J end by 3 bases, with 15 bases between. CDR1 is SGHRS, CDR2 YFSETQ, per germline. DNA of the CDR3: TGCGCCAGCAGCCCGGTCGGGGGAGCTACAGATACGCAGTATTTT. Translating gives CASSPVGGATDTQYF.

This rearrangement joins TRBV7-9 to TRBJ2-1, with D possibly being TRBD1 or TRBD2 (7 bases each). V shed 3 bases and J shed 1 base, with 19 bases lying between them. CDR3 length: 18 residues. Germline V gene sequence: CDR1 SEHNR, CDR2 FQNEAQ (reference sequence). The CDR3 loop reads CASSLGRVGGWSYNEQFF. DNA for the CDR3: TGTGCCAGCAGCTTGGGGAGGGTAGGGGGCTGGTCCTACAATGAGCAGTTCTTC. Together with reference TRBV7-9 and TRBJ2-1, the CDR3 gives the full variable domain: DTGVSQNPRHKITKRGQNVTFRCDPISEHNRLYWYRQTLGQGPEFLTYFQNEAQLEKSRLLSDRFSAERPKGSFSTLEIQRTEQGDSAMYLCASSLGRVGGWSYNEQFFGPGTRLTVL.

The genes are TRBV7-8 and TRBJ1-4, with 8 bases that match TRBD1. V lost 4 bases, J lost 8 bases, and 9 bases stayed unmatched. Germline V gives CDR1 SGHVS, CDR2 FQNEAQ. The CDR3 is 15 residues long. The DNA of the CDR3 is TGTGCCAGCAGCTATCGGACAGGGTTAAGGGAAAAACTGTTTTTT. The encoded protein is CASSYRTGLREKLFF.

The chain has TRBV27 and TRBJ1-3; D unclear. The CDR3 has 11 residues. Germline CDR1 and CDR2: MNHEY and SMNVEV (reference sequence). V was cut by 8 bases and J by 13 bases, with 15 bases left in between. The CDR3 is CASGSAGRIYF. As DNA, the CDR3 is TGTGCCAGCGGCTCGGCCGGCAGAATATATTTT.

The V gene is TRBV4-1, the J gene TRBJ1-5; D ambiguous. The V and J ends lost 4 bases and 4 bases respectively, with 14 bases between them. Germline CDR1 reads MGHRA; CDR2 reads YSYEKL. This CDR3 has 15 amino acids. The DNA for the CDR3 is TGCGCCAGCAGCCCGTTGCCGGGAGCTAATCAGCCCCAGCATTTT. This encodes CASSPLPGANQPQHF.

The CDR3 protein is CSTRGPEQDTQYF. The CDR3 nucleotides are TGCAGCACCAGGGGGCCCGAGCAGGACACGCAGTATTTT. V usage is TRBV29-1 and J usage is TRBJ2-3; 8 bases agree with TRBD1. The CDR3 consists of 13 residues. Germline CDR1 SQVTM, CDR2 ANQGSEA. The J segment lost 9 bases and the V segment lost 8 bases, leaving 13 bases of the junction unmatched.

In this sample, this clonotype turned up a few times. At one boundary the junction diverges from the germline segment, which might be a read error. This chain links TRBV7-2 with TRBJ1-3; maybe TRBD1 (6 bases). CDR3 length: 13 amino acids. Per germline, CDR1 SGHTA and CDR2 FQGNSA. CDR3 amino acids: CASSLAMRGVSDF. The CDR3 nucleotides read TGTGCCAGCAGCTTAGCGATGAGGGGGGTCAGTGATTTT.

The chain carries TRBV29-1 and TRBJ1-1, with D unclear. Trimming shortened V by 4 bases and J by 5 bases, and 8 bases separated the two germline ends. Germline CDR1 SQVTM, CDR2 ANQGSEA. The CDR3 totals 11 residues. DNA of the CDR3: TGCAGCGTTGTTCTCCTGACTGAAGCTTTCTTT. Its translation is CSVVLLTEAFF.

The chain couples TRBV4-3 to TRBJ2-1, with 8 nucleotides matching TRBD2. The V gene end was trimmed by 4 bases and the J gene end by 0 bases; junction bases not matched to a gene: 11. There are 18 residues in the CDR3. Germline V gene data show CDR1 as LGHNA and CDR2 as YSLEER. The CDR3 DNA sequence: TGCGCCAGCAGCCCGGCGCTAGCGGGCTCGAGCTCCTACAATGAGCAGTTCTTC. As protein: CASSPALAGSSSYNEQFF.

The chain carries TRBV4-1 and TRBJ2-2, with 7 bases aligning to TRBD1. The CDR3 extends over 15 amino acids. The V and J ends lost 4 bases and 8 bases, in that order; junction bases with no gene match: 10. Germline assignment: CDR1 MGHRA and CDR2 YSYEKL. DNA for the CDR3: TGCGCCAGCAGCCTCCTGGGACAGACAATGGGGGAGCTGTTTTTT. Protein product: CASSLLGQTMGELFF.

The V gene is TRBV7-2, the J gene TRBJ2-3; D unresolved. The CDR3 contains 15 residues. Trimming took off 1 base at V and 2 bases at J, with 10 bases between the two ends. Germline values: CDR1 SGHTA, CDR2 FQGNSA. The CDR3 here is CASSLGIFLTDTQYF. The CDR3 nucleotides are TGTGCCAGCAGCTTAGGGATCTTCCTCACAGATACGCAGTATTTT.

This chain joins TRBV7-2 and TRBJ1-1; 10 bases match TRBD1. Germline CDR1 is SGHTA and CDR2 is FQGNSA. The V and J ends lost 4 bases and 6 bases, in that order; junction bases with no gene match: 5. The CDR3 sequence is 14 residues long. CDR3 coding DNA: TGTGCCAGCAGCTGGACAGGGGGAAAGGCTGAAGCTTTCTTT. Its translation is CASSWTGGKAEAFF.

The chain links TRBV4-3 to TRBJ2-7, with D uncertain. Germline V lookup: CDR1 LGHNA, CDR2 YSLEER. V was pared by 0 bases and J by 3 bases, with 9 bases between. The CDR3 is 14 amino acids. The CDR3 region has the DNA TGCGCCAGCAGCCAAGAGAAGGGATTCTACGAGCAGTACTTC. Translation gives CASSQEKGFYEQYF.

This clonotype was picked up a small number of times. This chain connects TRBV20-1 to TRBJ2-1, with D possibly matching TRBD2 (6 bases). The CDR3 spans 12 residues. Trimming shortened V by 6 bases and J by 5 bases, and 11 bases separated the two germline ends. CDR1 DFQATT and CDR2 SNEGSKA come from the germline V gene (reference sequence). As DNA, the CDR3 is TGCAGTGCACCGGGGGTGGACAATGAGCAGTTCTTC. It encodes CSAPGVDNEQFF.

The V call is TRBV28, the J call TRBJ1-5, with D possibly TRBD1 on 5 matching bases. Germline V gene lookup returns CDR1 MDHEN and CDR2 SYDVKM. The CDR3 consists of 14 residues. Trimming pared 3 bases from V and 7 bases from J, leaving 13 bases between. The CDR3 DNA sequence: TGTGCCAGCAGTTTGAGACAGTCCCGGCAGCCCCAGCATTTT. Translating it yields CASSLRQSRQPQHF. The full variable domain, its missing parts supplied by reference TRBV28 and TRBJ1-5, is DVKVTQSSRYLVKRTGEKVFLECVQDMDHENMFWYRQDPGLGLRLIYFSYDVKMKEKGDIPEGYSVSREKKERFSLILESASTNQTSMYLCASSLRQSRQPQHFGDGTRLSIL.

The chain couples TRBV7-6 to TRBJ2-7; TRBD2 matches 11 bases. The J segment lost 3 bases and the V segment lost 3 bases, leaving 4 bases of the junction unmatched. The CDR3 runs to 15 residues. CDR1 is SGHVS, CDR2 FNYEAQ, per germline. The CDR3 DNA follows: TGTGCCAGCAGCTTCTCCGGGACTAGCGGCTACGAGCAGTACTTC. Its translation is CASSFSGTSGYEQYF.